The TCR beta chain described here comes from a study of T cell responses to AZD1222 COVID-19 vaccine. Only in-frame clones appear in the TCRdb table, and some are missing; sequencing was by immunoSEQ multiplex PCR. The sample yields 250,000 to 300,000 clones, 94% seen once. On this clone itself: What it binds is unknown.

Germline assignment: CDR1 KGHDR and CDR2 SFDVKD. With 4 bases removed from V and 9 bases from J, the gap between germline ends came to 18 bases. The CDR3 covers 14 residues. Findings and limits, study-wide: With dominance at 160-218 and 743-854, vaccine-associated CD4 TCRs spanned spike. The study reported that nearly half of spike-specific TCRs target unmutated variant regions. Repertoires were obtained only post-peak T cell response. Mostly white British, mostly female donors; authors suggested clonal diversity may be underestimated.

The rearrangement uses TRBV24-1 and TRBJ2-7; no clear D gene. Sample: peripheral blood, taken 28 days after the second AZD1222 dose. This TCR was sampled from an adult who received the AZD1222 COVID-19 vaccine. The CDR3 DNA reads as TGTGCCACCAGTGAACCCGACAAGCCTACGACGCAGTACTTC. Residues: CATSEPDKPTTQYF.